This TCR beta chain was sequenced during a study of molecular identifiers for immune sequencing clone quantification. TCRdb processed the PCR reads anew with MiXCR; each CDR3 protein has one entry. The sample shows about half a million distinct CDR3 sequences, roughly 23% of them seen only once. Concerning this clonotype itself: In this CDR3 the conserved last residue, phenylalanine or tryptophan, is missing, so a read error is likely.

Per germline, CDR1 MGHRA and CDR2 YSYEKL. The CDR3 length is 15 residues. The V end lost 2 bases, the J end lost 6 bases, and 14 bases lay between the germline ends. The origin of this receptor is a human donor in good health. Some libraries in this study had Jurkat cell RNA spiked in. Sequencing input: naive CD8+ T cells from blood, with Jurkat cell RNA spiked in. Subset described: FACS-sorted CD8+CD4-CCR7+CD45RA+ naive T cells. The chain has TRBV4-1 and TRBJ1-5; TRBD1 might be the D (6 bases). The CDR3 DNA sequence: TGCGCCAGCAGCCAACCCCCAGGGGCGGGTCAGCCCCAGCATCTT. It yields the protein CASSQPPGAGQPQHL.